Following are 5 T cell receptor beta chains from one sample sequenced in a study of cytotoxic CD8 clonotypes in ibrutinib-treated CLL (dated by TCRdb to the early 2020s). This specimen's time point label, per the study, means: roughly 2 years on ibrutinib. The library relied on the immunoSEQ multiplex PCR assay. TCRdb provides this immuneACCESS table in a form limited to in-frame rearrangements. Some clones are lacking; in checked studies, under half of them reflect an unresolved V gene, and why the rest are absent is not known. This sample holds 150,000 to 250,000 clones; about 72% were observed only once. The biggest ten clones account for roughly 13% of the sample. The sample in question was PBMCs, obtained after 24 months of ibrutinib treatment. Every receptor here comes from a human donor with chronic lymphocytic leukemia.

The chain carries TRBV28 and TRBJ1-1; 10 bases fit TRBD1. The CDR3 extends over 14 amino acids. Germline CDR1 and CDR2: MDHEN and SYDVKM. The ends lost 8 bases at V and 5 bases at J; junction bases unmatched: 8. CDR3 loop: CASGPGQGVTEAFF. CDR3 DNA: TGTGCCAGCGGGCCCGGACAGGGGGTGACTGAAGCTTTCTTT.

This chain uses TRBV29-1 with TRBJ1-1; D is possibly TRBD1 (6 bases). From germline, CDR1 is SQVTM and CDR2 ANQGSEA. The CDR3 length is 13 residues. V shed 5 bases and J shed 4 bases, with 14 bases lying between them. CDR3 DNA sequence: TGCAGCGTTTCCGGGGGCGGTGTCACTGAAGCTTTCTTT. This gives the protein CSVSGGGVTEAFF.

This clone showed up just once. V gene TRBV10-3 combines with J gene TRBJ1-2, with D possibly matching TRBD1 (6 bases). The CDR3 contains 13 residues. Looked up from germline, CDR1 is ENHRY and CDR2 is SYGVKD. Trimming removed 4 bases at V and 6 bases at J, with 12 bases between. CDR3 region: CAISVSGVDGYTF. The DNA for the CDR3 is TGTGCCATCAGTGTATCAGGGGTAGATGGCTACACCTTC.

By frequency in the sample, this clone is large. J is TRBJ2-7 and V is TRBV11-2, with TRBD2 identical over 12 bases. The CDR3 is 15 residues long. The V and J ends lost 5 bases and 1 base, in that order; junction bases with no gene match: 3. Germline V gene sequence: CDR1 SGHAT, CDR2 FQNNGV. CDR3 amino acids: CASSLGTSGSYEQYF. CDR3 coding DNA: TGTGCCAGCAGCCTCGGGACTAGCGGGTCCTACGAGCAGTACTTC.

This clone was observed a handful of times. The chain uses TRBV7-8 and TRBJ2-1; 9 nucleotides align to TRBD2. Germline assignment: CDR1 SGHVS and CDR2 FQNEAQ. Trimming at V came to 4 bases and at J to 3 bases, leaving 19 bases not matched to a gene. The CDR3 extends over 20 amino acids. The CDR3 loop reads CASSSRVGAGGQKDYNEQFF. In DNA form, the CDR3 reads TGTGCCAGCAGCTCCCGAGTTGGGGCGGGAGGGCAAAAAGACTACAATGAGCAGTTCTTC.